The rows below give T cell receptor beta chains drawn from one sample of a study of cytomegalovirus exposure and HLA in healthy donors. Using immunoSEQ multiplex PCR, the repertoire was profiled, and TCRdb retains in-frame clones only, with some absent. The sample holds around 140,000 clones, about four fifths seen once. The sample consisted of PBMCs. The source is a male donor in good health and CMV-seronegative. Both conserved end residues are part of each CDR3. The D gene is left open where the match is weak. Expanded clones are given a class, and other clones once, few, many or no size at all.

CDR3aa: CASSQGGGGSNQPQHF
CDR3nt: TGCGCCAGCAGCCAAGGAGGGGGGGGTAGCAATCAGCCCCAGCATTTT
j_gene: TRBJ1-5
v_gene: TRBV4-1
abundance: .
d_gene: .

CDR3aa: CASSGGTGSGNQPQHF
CDR3nt: TGTGCCAGCAGTGGGGGGACAGGGTCGGGCAATCAGCCCCAGCATTTT
j_gene: TRBJ1-5
v_gene: TRBV6-1
abundance: few
d_gene: TRBD1

CDR3aa: CASSPGQGANYGYTF
CDR3nt: TGTGCCAGCAGTCCCGGACAGGGGGCCAACTATGGCTACACCTTC
j_gene: TRBJ1-2
v_gene: TRBV6-5
abundance: .
d_gene: TRBD1

CDR3aa: CASSHNGKRGEKLFF
CDR3nt: TGTGCCAGCAGCCATAATGGGAAACGGGGTGAAAAACTGTTTTTT
j_gene: TRBJ1-4
v_gene: TRBV7-9
abundance: .
d_gene: .

CDR3aa: CASSLRRLAGVATDTQYF
CDR3nt: TGCGCCAGCAGCCTCAGGAGACTAGCGGGGGTGGCCACAGATACGCAGTATTTT
j_gene: TRBJ2-3
v_gene: TRBV5-1
abundance: once
d_gene: TRBD2

CDR3aa: CASNQRGDSTDTQYF
CDR3nt: TGTGCCAGCAACCAGCGGGGGGATAGCACAGATACGCAGTATTTT
j_gene: TRBJ2-3
v_gene: TRBV6-1
abundance: once
d_gene: TRBD2

CDR3aa: CASSPSTGKGADTQYF
CDR3nt: TGTGCCAGCAGCCCGTCAACGGGGAAGGGCGCAGATACGCAGTATTTT
j_gene: TRBJ2-3
v_gene: TRBV6-4
abundance: once
d_gene: .

CDR3aa: CASSYSSGTGEQYF
CDR3nt: TGTGCCAGCAGTTACTCGAGCGGTACGGGCGAGCAGTACTTC
j_gene: TRBJ2-7
v_gene: TRBV6-5
abundance: .
d_gene: .

CDR3aa: CASVHRARNEQYF
CDR3nt: TGTGCCAGCGTGCACAGGGCCCGGAACGAGCAGTACTTC
j_gene: TRBJ2-7
v_gene: TRBV6-6
abundance: few
d_gene: .

CDR3aa: CASTLQGGGNQPQHF
CDR3nt: TGTGCCAGTACCCTACAGGGTGGGGGCAATCAGCCCCAGCATTTT
j_gene: TRBJ1-5
v_gene: TRBV19
abundance: .
d_gene: .

CDR3aa: CASSADRVEYYGYTF
CDR3nt: TGTGCCAGCAGCGCGGACAGGGTCGAGTACTATGGCTACACCTTC
j_gene: TRBJ1-2
v_gene: TRBV5-4
abundance: .
d_gene: TRBD1

CDR3aa: CASSEFQQGGNTIYF
CDR3nt: TGTGCCAGCAGTGAGTTTCAACAGGGGGGAAACACCATATATTTT
j_gene: TRBJ1-3
v_gene: TRBV2
abundance: .
d_gene: TRBD1

CDR3aa: CASSIGTGGSPDEQYF
CDR3nt: TGTGCCAGTAGTATCGGGACAGGGGGGAGCCCCGACGAGCAGTACTTC
j_gene: TRBJ2-7
v_gene: TRBV19
abundance: .
d_gene: TRBD1

CDR3aa: CASRSLADSYEQYF
CDR3nt: TGCGCCAGCAGATCCCTAGCGGACTCCTACGAGCAGTACTTC
j_gene: TRBJ2-7
v_gene: TRBV4-1
abundance: .
d_gene: TRBD2

CDR3aa: CASSRTAVGNTIYF
CDR3nt: TGTGCCAGCAGTCGAACAGCGGTCGGAAACACCATATATTTT
j_gene: TRBJ1-3
v_gene: TRBV6-5
abundance: .
d_gene: .

CDR3aa: CASSPFTGGDTEAFF
CDR3nt: TGTGCCAGCTCACCATTTACGGGGGGAGACACTGAAGCTTTCTTT
j_gene: TRBJ1-1
v_gene: TRBV18
abundance: .
d_gene: .

CDR3aa: CASSLRRGFSGYEQYF
CDR3nt: TGTGCCAGCAGCTTACGTAGGGGGTTCAGTGGCTACGAGCAGTACTTC
j_gene: TRBJ2-7
v_gene: TRBV7-3
abundance: .
d_gene: .

CDR3aa: CASSQTIGSVLLIADTQYF
CDR3nt: TGTGCCAGCAGCCAAACGATCGGCAGCGTTTTGTTGATAGCAGATACGCAGTATTTT
j_gene: TRBJ2-3
v_gene: TRBV14
abundance: once
d_gene: .

CDR3aa: CASSKGLAGPGEQYF
CDR3nt: TGCGCCAGCAGCAAGGGACTAGCGGGGCCGGGGGAGCAGTACTTC
j_gene: TRBJ2-7
v_gene: TRBV5-1
abundance: few
d_gene: TRBD2

CDR3aa: CASSGRQGLHTEAFF
CDR3nt: TGTGCCAGCAGTGGGAGACAGGGACTGCACACTGAAGCTTTCTTT
j_gene: TRBJ1-1
v_gene: TRBV25-1
abundance: .
d_gene: TRBD1

CDR3aa: CASRSGGGWNTEAFF
CDR3nt: TGTGCCAGCAGGTCGGGGGGGGGCTGGAACACTGAAGCTTTCTTT
j_gene: TRBJ1-1
v_gene: TRBV6-1
abundance: few
d_gene: .

CDR3aa: CAWNRGYTGELFF
CDR3nt: TGTGCCTGGAACCGCGGATACACCGGGGAGCTGTTTTTT
j_gene: TRBJ2-2
v_gene: TRBV30
abundance: once
d_gene: .

CDR3aa: CAWSVIQGQRVGYTF
CDR3nt: TGTGCCTGGAGTGTTATCCAGGGGCAAAGGGTTGGCTACACCTTC
j_gene: TRBJ1-2
v_gene: TRBV30
abundance: .
d_gene: .

CDR3aa: CASSLALTGNGRYTF
CDR3nt: TGTGCCAGCAGCTTAGCGCTTACGGGGAATGGCCGATACACCTTC
j_gene: TRBJ1-2
v_gene: TRBV7-2
abundance: once
d_gene: .

CDR3aa: CASSGGKRGSYEQYF
CDR3nt: TGTGCCAGCAGCGGTGGAAAGCGGGGGTCCTACGAGCAGTACTTC
j_gene: TRBJ2-7
v_gene: TRBV13
abundance: .
d_gene: TRBD2

CDR3aa: CASSLTGTYGYTF
CDR3nt: TGTGCCAGCAGCCTGACAGGGACCTATGGCTACACCTTC
j_gene: TRBJ1-2
v_gene: TRBV11-2
abundance: .
d_gene: TRBD1

CDR3aa: CASSPGQGGIPKNIQYF
CDR3nt: TGTGCCAGCAGCCCGGGACAGGGGGGGATACCCAAAAACATTCAGTACTTC
j_gene: TRBJ2-4
v_gene: TRBV5-4
abundance: .
d_gene: TRBD1

CDR3aa: CASSLEPGPYEQYF
CDR3nt: TGTGCCAGCAGCTTGGAGCCGGGTCCCTACGAGCAGTACTTC
j_gene: TRBJ2-7
v_gene: TRBV5-5
abundance: .
d_gene: .

CDR3aa: CASSLVAGELFF
CDR3nt: TGTGCCAGCAGCTTAGTCGCCGGGGAGCTGTTTTTT
j_gene: TRBJ2-2
v_gene: TRBV13
abundance: .
d_gene: .

CDR3aa: CASSQVVASYTDTQYF
CDR3nt: TGTGCCAGCAGCCAAGTAGTAGCGTCCTACACAGATACGCAGTATTTT
j_gene: TRBJ2-3
v_gene: TRBV14
abundance: few
d_gene: .

CDR3aa: CASSLDWGQGTGEQYF
CDR3nt: TGCGCCAGCAGCTTAGATTGGGGACAGGGAACGGGCGAGCAGTACTTC
j_gene: TRBJ2-7
v_gene: TRBV5-1
abundance: few
d_gene: TRBD1

CDR3aa: CASSDGGGRHTEAFF
CDR3nt: TGTGCCAGCAGCGACGGGGGAGGGAGGCACACTGAAGCTTTCTTT
j_gene: TRBJ1-1
v_gene: TRBV5-4
abundance: .
d_gene: .

CDR3aa: CASSPTAAQETQYF
CDR3nt: TGTGCCAGCAGCCCAACAGCGGCCCAAGAGACCCAGTACTTC
j_gene: TRBJ2-5
v_gene: TRBV7-2
abundance: .
d_gene: .

CDR3aa: CASSLGPTGVGEAFF
CDR3nt: TGTGCCAGCAGCTTGGGGCCTACAGGGGTGGGTGAAGCTTTCTTT
j_gene: TRBJ1-1
v_gene: TRBV5-4
abundance: .
d_gene: TRBD1

CDR3aa: CASSHLGGPGYEQYF
CDR3nt: TGCGCCAGCAGCCACCTCGGGGGGCCCGGGTACGAGCAGTACTTC
j_gene: TRBJ2-7
v_gene: TRBV4-3
abundance: few
d_gene: .

CDR3aa: CATTPGVIGNEQYF
CDR3nt: TGTGCCACCACCCCAGGTGTCATAGGCAACGAGCAGTACTTC
j_gene: TRBJ2-7
v_gene: TRBV15
abundance: .
d_gene: .

CDR3aa: CASSLSYGYTF
CDR3nt: TGTGCCAGTAGTCTCAGCTATGGCTACACCTTC
j_gene: TRBJ1-2
v_gene: TRBV19
abundance: .
d_gene: .

CDR3aa: CASSPRRGSGEETQYF
CDR3nt: TGTGCCAGCTCACCCCGTAGGGGTAGCGGGGAAGAGACCCAGTACTTC
j_gene: TRBJ2-5
v_gene: TRBV18
abundance: .
d_gene: TRBD2

CDR3aa: CASSIRTPGEQYF
CDR3nt: TGTGCCAGTAGTATCAGAACCCCCGGGGAGCAGTACTTC
j_gene: TRBJ2-7
v_gene: TRBV19
abundance: .
d_gene: .

CDR3aa: CASSEMGGSYEQYF
CDR3nt: TGTGCCAGCAGTGAAATGGGGGGGTCCTACGAGCAGTACTTC
j_gene: TRBJ2-7
v_gene: TRBV6-1
abundance: .
d_gene: TRBD2